The clone carrying this T cell receptor beta chain was seen a single time. The antigen is unknown. The data are from a study of CD8+ T cells in alopecia areata. Across the study: Each day, treated patients took oral tofacitinib twice, at 5 to 10 mg per dose. Treatment with tofacitinib (6 to 18 months) was followed by 6 months off drug.

This CDR3 has 15 residues. Losses at the gene ends were 0 bases for V and 12 bases for J; bases not matched to a gene: 10. The germline CDR1 and CDR2 sequences are MGHRA and YSYEKL. The treatment is: oral pan-JAK inhibitor, 5-10 mg twice daily. RNA extraction and reverse transcription yielded cDNA as sequencing template. Assay: immunoSEQ multiplex PCR; the TCRdb copy retains only in-frame clones and omits some. The sample yields around 190,000 clones, roughly 70% seen once. General study findings and limits: Sharing of TCR sequences between patients (possibly for HLA-related reasons) was less clear than in mice. Many of the expanded lesional clones endured in scalp and blood while on tofacitinib.

The material sequenced was CD4+ T cells sorted from blood, taken around week 50, from a patient treated with tofacitinib. The receptor comes from a human donor with alopecia areata. This chain uses TRBV4-1 with TRBJ2-1; 8 bases are a match to TRBD1. CDR3 loop: CASSQDRGLSSVQFF. CDR3 coding DNA: TGCGCCAGCAGCCAAGACAGGGGGCTATCATCTGTGCAGTTCTTC.